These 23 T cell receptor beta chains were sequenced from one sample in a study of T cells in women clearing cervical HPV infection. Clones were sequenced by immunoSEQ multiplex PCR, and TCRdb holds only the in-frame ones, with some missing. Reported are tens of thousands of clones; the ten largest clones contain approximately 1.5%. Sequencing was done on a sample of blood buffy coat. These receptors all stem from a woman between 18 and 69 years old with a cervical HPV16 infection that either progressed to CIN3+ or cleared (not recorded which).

The CDR3 spells CASNGVTNEQFF. The sequenced CDR3 bases are TGTGCCAGCAACGGGGTAACCAATGAG. The J gene is TRBJ2-1, the V gene TRBV7-9, with D perhaps matching TRBD2 (5 bases). The read ends 3 residues shy of where the CDR3 ends; the end is completed using the germline J gene. V dropped 7 bases and J dropped 6 bases, with 10 bases sitting between them. Germline loops: CDR1 SEHNR, CDR2 FQNEAQ (reference sequence). The CDR3 totals 12 residues. The entire variable domain, with the rest obtained from reference TRBV7-9 and TRBJ2-1, is as follows: DTGVSQNPRHKITKRGQNVTFRCDPISEHNRLYWYRQTLGQGPEFLTYFQNEAQLEKSRLLSDRFSAERPKGSFSTLEIQRTEQGDSAMYLCASNGVTNEQFFGPGTRLTVL.

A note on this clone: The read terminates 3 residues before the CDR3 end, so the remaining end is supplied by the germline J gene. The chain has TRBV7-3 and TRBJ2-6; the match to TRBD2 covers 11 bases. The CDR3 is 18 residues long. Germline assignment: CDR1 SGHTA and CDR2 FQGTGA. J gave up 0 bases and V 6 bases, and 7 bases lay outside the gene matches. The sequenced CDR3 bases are TGTGCCAGCAGTCTACTAGCGGGGGACCTCTCTGGGGCCAACGTC. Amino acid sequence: CASSLLAGDLSGANV. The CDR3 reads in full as CASSLLAGDLSGANVLTF.

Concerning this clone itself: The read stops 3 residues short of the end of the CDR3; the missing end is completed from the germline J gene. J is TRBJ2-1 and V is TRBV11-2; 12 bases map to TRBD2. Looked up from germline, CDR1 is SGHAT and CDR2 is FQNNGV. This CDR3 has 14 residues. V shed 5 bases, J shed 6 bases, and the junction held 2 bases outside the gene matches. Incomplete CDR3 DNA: TGTGCCAGCAGCCAGACTAGCGGGGGCAATGAG. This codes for CASSQTSGGNE. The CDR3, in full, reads CASSQTSGGNEQFF. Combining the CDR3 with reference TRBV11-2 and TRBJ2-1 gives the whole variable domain EAGVAQSPRYKIIEKRQSVAFWCNPISGHATLYWYQQILGQGPKLLIQFQNNGVVDDSQLPKDRFSAERLKGVDSTLKIQPAKLEDSAVYLCASSQTSGGNEQFFGPGTRLTVL.

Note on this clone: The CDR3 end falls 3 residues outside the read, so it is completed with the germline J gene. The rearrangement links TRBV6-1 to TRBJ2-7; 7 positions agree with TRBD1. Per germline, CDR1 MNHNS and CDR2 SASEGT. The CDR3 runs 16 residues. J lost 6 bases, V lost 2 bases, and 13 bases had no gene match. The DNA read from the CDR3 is TGTGCCAGCAGTGAACCCACCGCGACAGGGTATATCGAG. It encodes CASSEPTATGYIE. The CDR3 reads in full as CASSEPTATGYIEQYF.

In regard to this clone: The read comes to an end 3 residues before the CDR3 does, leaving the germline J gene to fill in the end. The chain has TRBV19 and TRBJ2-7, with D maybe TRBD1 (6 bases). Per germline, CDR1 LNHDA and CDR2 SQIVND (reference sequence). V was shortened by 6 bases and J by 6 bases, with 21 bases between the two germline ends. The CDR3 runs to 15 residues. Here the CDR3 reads CASSPFTGSSGEQYF. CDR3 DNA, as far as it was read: TGTGCCAGTAGCCCTTTCACAGGGTCTTCTGGCGAG.

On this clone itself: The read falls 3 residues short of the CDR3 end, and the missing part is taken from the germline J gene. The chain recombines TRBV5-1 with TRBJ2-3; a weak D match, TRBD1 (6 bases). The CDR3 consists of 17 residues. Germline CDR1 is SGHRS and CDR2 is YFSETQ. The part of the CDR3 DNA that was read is TGCGCCAGCAGCCGCCCTTACAGACAGGATAGCAATCAGCCG. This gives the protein CASSRPYRQDSNQP. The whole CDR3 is CASSRPYRQDSNQPQYF.

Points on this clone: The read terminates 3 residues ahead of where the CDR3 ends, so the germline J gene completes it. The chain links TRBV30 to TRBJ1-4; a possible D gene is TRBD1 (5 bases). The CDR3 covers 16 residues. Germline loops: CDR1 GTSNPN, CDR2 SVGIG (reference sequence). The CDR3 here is CAWSAMGQAQNSPLFF. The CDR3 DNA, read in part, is TGTGCCTGGAGTGCAATGGGGCAGGCGCAAAATTCACCA.

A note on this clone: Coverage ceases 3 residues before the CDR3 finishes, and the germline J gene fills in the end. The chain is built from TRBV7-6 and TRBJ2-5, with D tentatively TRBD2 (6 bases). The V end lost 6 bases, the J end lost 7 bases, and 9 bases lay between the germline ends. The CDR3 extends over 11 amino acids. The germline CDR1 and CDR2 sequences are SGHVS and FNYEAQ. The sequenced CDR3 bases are TGTGCCAGCAGTTTGGGGGGGACC. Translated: CASSLGGT. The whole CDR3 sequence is CASSLGGTQYF.

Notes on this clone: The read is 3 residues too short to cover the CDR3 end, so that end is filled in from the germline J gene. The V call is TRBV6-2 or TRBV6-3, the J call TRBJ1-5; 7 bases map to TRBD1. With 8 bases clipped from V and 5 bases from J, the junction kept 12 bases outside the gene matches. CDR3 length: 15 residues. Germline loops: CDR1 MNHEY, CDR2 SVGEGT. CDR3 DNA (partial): TGTGCCAGCGGCCTGGACAGGATTGAGGATCAGCCC. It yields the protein CASGLDRIEDQP. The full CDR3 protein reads CASGLDRIEDQPQHF.

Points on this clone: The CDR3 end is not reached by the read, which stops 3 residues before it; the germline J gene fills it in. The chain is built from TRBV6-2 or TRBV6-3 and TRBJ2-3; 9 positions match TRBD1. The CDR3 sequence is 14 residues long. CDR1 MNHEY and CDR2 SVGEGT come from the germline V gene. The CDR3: CASSGTGNQETQYF. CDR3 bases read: TGTGCCAGCAGTGGGACAGGGAACCAAGAGACG.

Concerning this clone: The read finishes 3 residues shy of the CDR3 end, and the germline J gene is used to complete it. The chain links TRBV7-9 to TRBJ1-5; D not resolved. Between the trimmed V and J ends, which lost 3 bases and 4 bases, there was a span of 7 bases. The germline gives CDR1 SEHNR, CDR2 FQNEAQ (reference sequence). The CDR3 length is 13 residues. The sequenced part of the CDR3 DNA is TGTGCCAGCAGCTTTGCGACTAATCAGCCC. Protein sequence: CASSFATNQP. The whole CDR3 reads CASSFATNQPQHF.

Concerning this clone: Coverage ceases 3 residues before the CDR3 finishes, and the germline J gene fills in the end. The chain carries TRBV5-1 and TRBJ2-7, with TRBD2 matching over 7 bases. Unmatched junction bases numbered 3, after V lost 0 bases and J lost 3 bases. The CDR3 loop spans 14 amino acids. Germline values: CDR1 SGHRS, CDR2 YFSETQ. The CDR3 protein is CASSLVGGSYEQYF. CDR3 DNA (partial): TGCGCCAGCAGCTTGGTAGGCGGGAGCTACGAG. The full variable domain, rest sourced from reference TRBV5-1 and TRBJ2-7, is KAGVTQTPRYLIKTRGQQVTLSCSPISGHRSVSWYQQTPGQGLQFLFEYFSETQRNKGNFPGRFSGRQFSNSRSEMNVSTLELGDSALYLCASSLVGGSYEQYFGPGTRLTVT.

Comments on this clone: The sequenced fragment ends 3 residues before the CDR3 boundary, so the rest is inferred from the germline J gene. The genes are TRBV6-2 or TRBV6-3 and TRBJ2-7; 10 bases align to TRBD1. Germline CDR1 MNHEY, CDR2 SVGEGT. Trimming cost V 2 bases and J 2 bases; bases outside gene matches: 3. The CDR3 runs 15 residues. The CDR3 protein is CASSYPGQGAYEQYF. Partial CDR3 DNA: TGTGCCAGCAGTTACCCTGGACAGGGGGCCTACGAG.

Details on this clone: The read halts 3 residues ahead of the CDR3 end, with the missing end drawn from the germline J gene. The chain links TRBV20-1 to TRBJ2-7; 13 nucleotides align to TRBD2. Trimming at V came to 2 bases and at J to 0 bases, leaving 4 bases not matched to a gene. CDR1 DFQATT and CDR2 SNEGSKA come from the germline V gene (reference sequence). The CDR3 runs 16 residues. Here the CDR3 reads CSARPGTSGASYEQYF. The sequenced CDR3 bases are TGCAGTGCTAGACCCGGGACTAGCGGGGCCTCCTACGAG.

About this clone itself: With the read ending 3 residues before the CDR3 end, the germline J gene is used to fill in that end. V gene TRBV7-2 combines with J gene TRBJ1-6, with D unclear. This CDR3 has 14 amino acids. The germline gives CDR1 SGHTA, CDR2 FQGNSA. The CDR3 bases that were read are TGTGCCAGCAGCTTATCCGGAACAGCTACTCCC. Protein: CASSLSGTATP. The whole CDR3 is CASSLSGTATPLHF.

CDR3 amino acids: CASMGGGWELFF. The sequenced CDR3 bases are TGTGCCAGCATGGGGGGGGGCTGGGAG. The chain uses TRBV6-2 or TRBV6-3 and TRBJ2-2; TRBD2 is a possible D gene (7 bases). The read ends 3 residues shy of where the CDR3 ends; the end is completed using the germline J gene. There are 12 residues in the CDR3. Germline V gives CDR1 MNHEY, CDR2 SVGEGT. V was shortened by 7 bases and J by 9 bases, with 12 bases between the two germline ends.

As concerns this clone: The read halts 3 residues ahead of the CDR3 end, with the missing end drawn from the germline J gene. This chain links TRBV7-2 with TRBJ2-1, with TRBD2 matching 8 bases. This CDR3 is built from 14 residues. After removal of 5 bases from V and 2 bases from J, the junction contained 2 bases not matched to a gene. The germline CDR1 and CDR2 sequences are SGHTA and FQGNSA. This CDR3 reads CASSTSGPYNEQFF. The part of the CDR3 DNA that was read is TGTGCCAGCAGCACTAGCGGCCCCTACAATGAG. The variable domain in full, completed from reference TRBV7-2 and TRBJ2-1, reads GAGVSQSPSNKVTEKGKDVELRCDPISGHTALYWYRQSLGQGLEFLIYFQGNSAPDKSGLPSDRFSAERTGGSVSTLTIQRTQQEDSAVYLCASSTSGPYNEQFFGPGTRLTVL.

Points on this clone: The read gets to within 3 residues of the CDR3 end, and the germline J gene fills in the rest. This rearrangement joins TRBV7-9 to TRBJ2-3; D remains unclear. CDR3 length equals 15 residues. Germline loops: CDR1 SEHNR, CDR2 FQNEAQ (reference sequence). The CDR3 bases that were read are TGTGCCAGCAGCTTAGTCGCAGGCCCCAATCAGCCG. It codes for CASSLVAGPNQP. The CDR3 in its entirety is CASSLVAGPNQPQYF. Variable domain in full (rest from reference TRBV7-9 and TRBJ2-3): DTGVSQNPRHKITKRGQNVTFRCDPISEHNRLYWYRQTLGQGPEFLTYFQNEAQLEKSRLLSDRFSAERPKGSFSTLEIQRTEQGDSAMYLCASSLVAGPNQPQYFGPGTRLTVL.

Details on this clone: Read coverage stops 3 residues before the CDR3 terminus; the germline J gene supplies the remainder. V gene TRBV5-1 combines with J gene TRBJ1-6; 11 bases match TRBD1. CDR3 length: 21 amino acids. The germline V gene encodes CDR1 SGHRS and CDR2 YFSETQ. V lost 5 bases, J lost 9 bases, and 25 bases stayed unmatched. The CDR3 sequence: CASRDRGRTNRTGGEGSPLHF. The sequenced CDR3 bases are TGCGCCAGCAGGGACAGGGGGCGTACCAACCGGACAGGGGGCGAAGGTTCACCC.

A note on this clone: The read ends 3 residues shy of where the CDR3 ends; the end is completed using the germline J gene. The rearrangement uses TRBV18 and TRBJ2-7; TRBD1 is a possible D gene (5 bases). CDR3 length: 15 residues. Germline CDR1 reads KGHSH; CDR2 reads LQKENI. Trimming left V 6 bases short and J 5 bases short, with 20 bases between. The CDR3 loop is CASSPTREVLNEQYF. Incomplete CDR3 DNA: TGTGCCAGCTCCCCCACCAGGGAAGTGTTAAACGAG.

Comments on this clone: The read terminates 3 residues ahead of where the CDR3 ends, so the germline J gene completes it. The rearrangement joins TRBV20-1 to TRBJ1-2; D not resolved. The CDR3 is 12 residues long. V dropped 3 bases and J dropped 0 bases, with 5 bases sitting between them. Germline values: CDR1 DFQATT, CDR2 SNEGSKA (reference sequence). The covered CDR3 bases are TGCAGTGCTAGTGACTCTAACTATGGC. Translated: CSASDSNYG. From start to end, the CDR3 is CSASDSNYGYTF.

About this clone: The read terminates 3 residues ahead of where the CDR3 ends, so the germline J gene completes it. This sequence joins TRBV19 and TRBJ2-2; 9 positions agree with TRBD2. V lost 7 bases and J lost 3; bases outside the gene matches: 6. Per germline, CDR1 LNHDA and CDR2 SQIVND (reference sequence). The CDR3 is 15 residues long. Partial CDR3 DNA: TGTGCCAGTAAAAGGGGGACTAGCCACACCGGGGAG. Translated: CASKRGTSHTGE. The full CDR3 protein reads CASKRGTSHTGELFF. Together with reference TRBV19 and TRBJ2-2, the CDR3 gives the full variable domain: DGGITQSPKYLFRKEGQNVTLSCEQNLNHDAMYWYRQDPGQGLRLIYYSQIVNDFQKGDIAEGYSVSREKKESFPLTVTSAQKNPTAFYLCASKRGTSHTGELFFGEGSRLTVL.

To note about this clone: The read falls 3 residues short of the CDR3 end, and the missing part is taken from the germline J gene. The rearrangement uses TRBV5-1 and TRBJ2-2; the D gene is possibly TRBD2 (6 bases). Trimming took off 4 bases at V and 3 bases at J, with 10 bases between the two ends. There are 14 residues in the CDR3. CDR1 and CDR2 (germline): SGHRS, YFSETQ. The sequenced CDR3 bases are TGCGCCAGCAGCATGGGACTGGACACCGGGGAG. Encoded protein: CASSMGLDTGE. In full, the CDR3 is CASSMGLDTGELFF. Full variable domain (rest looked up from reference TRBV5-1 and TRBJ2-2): KAGVTQTPRYLIKTRGQQVTLSCSPISGHRSVSWYQQTPGQGLQFLFEYFSETQRNKGNFPGRFSGRQFSNSRSEMNVSTLELGDSALYLCASSMGLDTGELFFGEGSRLTVL.